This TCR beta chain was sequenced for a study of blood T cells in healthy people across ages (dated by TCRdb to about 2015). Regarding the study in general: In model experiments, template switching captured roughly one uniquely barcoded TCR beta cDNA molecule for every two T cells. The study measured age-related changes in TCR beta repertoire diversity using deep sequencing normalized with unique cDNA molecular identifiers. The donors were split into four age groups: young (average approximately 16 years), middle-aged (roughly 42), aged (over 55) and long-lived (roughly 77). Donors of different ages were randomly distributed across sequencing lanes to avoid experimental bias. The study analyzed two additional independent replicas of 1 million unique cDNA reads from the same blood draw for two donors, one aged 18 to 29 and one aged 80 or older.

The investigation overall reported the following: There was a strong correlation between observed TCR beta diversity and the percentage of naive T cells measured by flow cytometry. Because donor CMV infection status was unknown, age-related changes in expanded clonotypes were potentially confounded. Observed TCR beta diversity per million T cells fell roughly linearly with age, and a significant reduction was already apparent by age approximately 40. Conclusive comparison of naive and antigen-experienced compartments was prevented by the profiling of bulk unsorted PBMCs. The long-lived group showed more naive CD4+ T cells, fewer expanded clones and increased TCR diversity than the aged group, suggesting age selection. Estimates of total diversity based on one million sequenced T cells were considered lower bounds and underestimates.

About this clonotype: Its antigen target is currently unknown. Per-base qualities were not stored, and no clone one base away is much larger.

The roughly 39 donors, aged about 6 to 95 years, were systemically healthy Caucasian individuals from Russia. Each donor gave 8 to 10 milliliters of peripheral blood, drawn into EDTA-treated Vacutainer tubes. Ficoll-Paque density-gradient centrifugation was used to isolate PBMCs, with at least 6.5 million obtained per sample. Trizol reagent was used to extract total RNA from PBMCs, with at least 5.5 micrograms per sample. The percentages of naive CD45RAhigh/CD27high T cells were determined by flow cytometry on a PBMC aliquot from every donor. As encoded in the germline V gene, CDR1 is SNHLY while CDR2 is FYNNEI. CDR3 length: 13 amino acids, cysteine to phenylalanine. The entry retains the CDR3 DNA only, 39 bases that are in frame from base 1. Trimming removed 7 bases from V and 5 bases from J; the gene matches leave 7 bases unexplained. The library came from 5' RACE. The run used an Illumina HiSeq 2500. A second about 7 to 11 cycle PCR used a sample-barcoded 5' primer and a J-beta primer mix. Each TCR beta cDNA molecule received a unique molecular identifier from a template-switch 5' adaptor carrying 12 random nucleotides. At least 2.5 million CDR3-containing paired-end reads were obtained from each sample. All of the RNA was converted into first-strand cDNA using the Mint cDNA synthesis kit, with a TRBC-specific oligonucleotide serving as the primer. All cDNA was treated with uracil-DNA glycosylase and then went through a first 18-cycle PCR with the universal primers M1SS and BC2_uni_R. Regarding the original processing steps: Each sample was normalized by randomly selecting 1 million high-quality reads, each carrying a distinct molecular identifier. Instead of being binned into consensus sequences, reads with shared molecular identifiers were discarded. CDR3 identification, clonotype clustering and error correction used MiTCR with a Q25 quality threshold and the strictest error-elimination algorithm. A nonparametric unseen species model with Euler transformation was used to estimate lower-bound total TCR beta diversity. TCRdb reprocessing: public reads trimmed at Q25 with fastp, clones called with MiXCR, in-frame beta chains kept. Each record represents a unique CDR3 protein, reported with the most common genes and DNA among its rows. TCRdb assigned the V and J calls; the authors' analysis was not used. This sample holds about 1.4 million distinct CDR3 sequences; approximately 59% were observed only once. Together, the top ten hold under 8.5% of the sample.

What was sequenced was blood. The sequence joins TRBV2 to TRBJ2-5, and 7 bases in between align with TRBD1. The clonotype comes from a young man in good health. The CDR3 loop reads CASKLQGRETQYF. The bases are TGTGCCAGCAAACTACAGGGGCGCGAGACCCAGTACTTC.